This T cell receptor (beta chain) was observed in a study of T cell responses to AZD1222 COVID-19 vaccine. Sequencing was performed with immunoSEQ multiplex PCR; in TCRdb, only in-frame clones are kept and a portion is missing. The sample has about 140,000 clones; over 80% are singletons. CDR3 length: 16 amino acids. V lost 3 bases to trimming and J lost 5 bases; unmatched junction nucleotides: 5. The germline V gene has CDR1 PRHDT and CDR2 FYEKMQ (reference sequence). The TCR comes from an adult who received the AZD1222 COVID-19 vaccine. The V and J genes are TRBV13 and TRBJ2-2, with TRBD2 identical over 11 bases. This material consisted of peripheral blood, taken 28 days after the second AZD1222 dose. The CDR3 DNA follows: TGTGCCAGCAGCTTGGAACTAGCGGGGGTTACCGGGGAGCTGTTTTTT. As protein: CASSLELAGVTGELFF. The whole variable domain, remainder taken from reference TRBV13 and TRBJ2-2, is AAGVIQSPRHLIKEKRETATLKCYPIPRHDTVYWYQQGPGQDPQFLISFYEKMQSDKGSIPDRFSAQQFSDYHSELNMSSLELGDSALYFCASSLELAGVTGELFFGEGSRLTVL.